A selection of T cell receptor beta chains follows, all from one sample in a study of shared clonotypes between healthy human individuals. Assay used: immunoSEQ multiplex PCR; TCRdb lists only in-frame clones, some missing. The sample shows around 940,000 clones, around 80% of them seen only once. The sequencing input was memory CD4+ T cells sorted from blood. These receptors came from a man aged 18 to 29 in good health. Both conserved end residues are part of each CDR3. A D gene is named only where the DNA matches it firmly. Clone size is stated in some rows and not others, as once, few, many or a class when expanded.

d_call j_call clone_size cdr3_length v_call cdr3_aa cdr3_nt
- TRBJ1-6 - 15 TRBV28 CASGTRHQFNSPLHF TGTGCCAGCGGAACCCGACATCAGTTCAATTCACCCCTCCACTTT
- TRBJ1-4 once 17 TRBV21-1 CASSPQDPGSLNEKLFF TGTGCCAGCAGCCCCCAAGACCCGGGGAGCCTTAATGAAAAACTGTTTTTT
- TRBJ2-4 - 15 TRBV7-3 CASSPADVAKNIQYF TGTGCCAGCAGCCCTGCCGACGTAGCCAAAAACATTCAGTACTTC
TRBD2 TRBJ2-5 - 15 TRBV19 CASTGVGLAEETQYF TGTGCCAGTACCGGAGTGGGACTAGCGGAGGAGACCCAGTACTTC
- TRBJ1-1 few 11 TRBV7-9 CASSPKLAAFF TGTGCCAGCAGCCCAAAGCTGGCCGCTTTCTTT
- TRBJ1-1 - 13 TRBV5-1 CASSLGAGLEAFF TGCGCCAGCAGCTTGGGGGCAGGGCTTGAAGCTTTCTTT
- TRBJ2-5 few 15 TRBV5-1 CASSDEDRRGETQYF TGCGCCAGCAGCGACGAGGACCGTCGCGGAGAGACCCAGTACTTC
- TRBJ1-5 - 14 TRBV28 CASSLGGFNQPQHF TGTGCCAGCAGTTTGGGGGGATTCAATCAGCCCCAGCATTTT
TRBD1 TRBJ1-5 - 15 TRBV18 CASSPQGQTNQPQHF TGTGCCAGCTCACCACAGGGACAGACTAATCAGCCCCAGCATTTT
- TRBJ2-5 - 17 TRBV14 CASSQTRDATSRETQYF TGTGCCAGCAGCCAGACACGGGATGCTACAAGCCGCGAGACCCAGTACTTC
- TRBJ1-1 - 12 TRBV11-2 CASSFPNTEAFF TGTGCCAGCAGCTTCCCAAACACTGAAGCTTTCTTT
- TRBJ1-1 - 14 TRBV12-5 CASGLGWPGTEAFF TGTGCTAGTGGTTTGGGCTGGCCGGGGACTGAAGCTTTCTTT
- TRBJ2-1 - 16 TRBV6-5 CASSYSAEVTSYEQFF TGTGCCAGCAGTTACTCTGCGGAAGTTACTAGCTATGAGCAGTTCTTC
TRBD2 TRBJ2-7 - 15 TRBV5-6 CASSLAAGVLYEQYF TGTGCCAGCAGCTTGGCGGCGGGGGTACTCTACGAGCAGTACTTC
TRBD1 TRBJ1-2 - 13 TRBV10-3 CAIRETGVDGYTF TGTGCCATCAGGGAGACAGGGGTCGATGGCTACACCTTC
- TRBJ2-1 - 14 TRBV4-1 CASSQTGLGNEQFF TGCGCCAGCAGCCAAACTGGTCTAGGGAATGAGCAGTTCTTC
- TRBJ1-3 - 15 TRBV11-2 CASAISDGQGNTIYF TGTGCCAGCGCTATTTCTGATGGCCAGGGAAACACCATATATTTT
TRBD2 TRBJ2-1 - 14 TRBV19 CATSGLAGGPEQFF TGTGCCACCTCGGGACTAGCGGGAGGCCCAGAGCAGTTCTTC
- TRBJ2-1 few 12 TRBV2 CASRVMSDEQFF TGTGCCAGCAGGGTTATGAGCGATGAGCAGTTCTTC
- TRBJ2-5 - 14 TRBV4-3 CASSQIGQQETQYF TGCGCCAGCAGCCAAATAGGACAGCAAGAGACCCAGTACTTC
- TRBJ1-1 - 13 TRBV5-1 CASSLDRNTEAFF TGCGCCAGCAGCTTGGACCGCAACACTGAAGCTTTCTTT
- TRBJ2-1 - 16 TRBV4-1 CASSQESLLMLNEQFF TGCGCCAGCAGCCAAGAAAGTCTCCTCATGCTCAATGAGCAGTTCTTC